These T cell receptor beta chains were read from a single sample in a study of cytomegalovirus exposure and HLA in healthy donors. Using immunoSEQ multiplex PCR, the repertoire was profiled, and TCRdb retains in-frame clones only, with some absent. The sample holds 180,000 or so clones; over 75% are singletons and the top ten take roughly 0.095%. Sequences were obtained from PBMCs. The receptors here all came from a boy aged 2-15 years in good health and CMV-seronegative. Each CDR3 is given without its conserved first and last residue. The order of the fields is J gene, clone size, V gene, CDR3 protein. A row's size may be missing; if present it is once, few, many or a size class.

J gene: TRBJ1-1
clone size: .
V gene: TRBV20-1
CDR3 protein: RADRPPEAF

J gene: TRBJ1-1
clone size: .
V gene: TRBV7-3
CDR3 protein: ASSLGQGNEAF

J gene: TRBJ1-2
clone size: .
V gene: TRBV7-2
CDR3 protein: ASSLPKTQGSYGYT

J gene: TRBJ2-7
clone size: .
V gene: TRBV13
CDR3 protein: ASSSRVSNAGTHYEQY

J gene: TRBJ2-1
clone size: .
V gene: TRBV7-9
CDR3 protein: ASSLEFQRGGLNEQF

J gene: TRBJ1-2
clone size: few
V gene: TRBV6-5
CDR3 protein: ASSYKRGYGYT

J gene: TRBJ2-3
clone size: .
V gene: TRBV13
CDR3 protein: ASSLQGDADTQY

J gene: TRBJ1-2
clone size: .
V gene: TRBV28
CDR3 protein: ASSSGYTSFNYGYT

J gene: TRBJ2-7
clone size: .
V gene: TRBV7-9
CDR3 protein: SSSLVSGTLYEQY

J gene: TRBJ1-4
clone size: few
V gene: TRBV4-3
CDR3 protein: ASSQEGRGTGEKLF

J gene: TRBJ2-3
clone size: .
V gene: TRBV7-3
CDR3 protein: ASSFSGGGDTQY

J gene: TRBJ2-1
clone size: .
V gene: TRBV5-1
CDR3 protein: ASSWDSYYNEQF

J gene: TRBJ2-7
clone size: .
V gene: TRBV7-2
CDR3 protein: ASTEGLAEQY

J gene: TRBJ2-5
clone size: .
V gene: TRBV12-5
CDR3 protein: ASGLGRLAGGGPQETQY

J gene: TRBJ2-7
clone size: .
V gene: TRBV2
CDR3 protein: ASSDEWGVHEQY